This T cell receptor (beta chain) came from a study of blood T cell repertoires in COVID-19 (TCRdb year 2020). Study-level background: Collaborator samples came from the United States, Italy and Spain and covered acute and convalescent phases of COVID-19. Where HLA class I and class II types were available, the types were taken from metadata supplied by the sample provider, not from assay-based typing. The repertoires were made available in a free public database intended to serve as a resource for research on the immune response to SARS-CoV-2. Nearly every sample came with metadata listing a de-identified subject ID, COVID-19 status, age in years and sex. Deeply sampled blood TCRbeta repertoires from subjects exposed to, actively infected with, or recovered from COVID-19 were included in the dataset. Samples were obtained from the ongoing ImmuneRACE study (first 160 participants) and from over a thousand subjects provided by 6 global collaborators. The material from the prospective study consisted of cDNA or gDNA derived from T cells, B-cell-depleted T cells, or PBMCs. On the study overall, not on this receptor specifically: How much clinical and demographic metadata was included differed by source and by participant, and the metadata was provided uncurated.

Each collaborating institution followed its own protocols to collect whole blood in K2EDTA tubes. For TCRbeta analysis, collaborators shipped samples in one of three forms: frozen whole blood, isolated PBMCs, or DNA extracted from either of those sample types. Comments on this clone: The antigen it recognizes is unknown. No per-base quality is available; no much larger clone lies one base away.

TCRbeta CDR3 regions were amplified from genomic DNA using the immunoSEQ Assay, a bias-controlled multiplex PCR. The authors' pipeline ran thus. Within the assay, amplification of reference gene primers was used to estimate how many nucleated cells each sample contained. Sequence reads were collapsed and filtered to measure the absolute abundance of every unique TCRbeta CDR3 rearrangement. For each sample, productive Simpson clonality was calculated by taking the square root of Simpson's diversity index across productive rearrangements. Drawn from immuneACCESS, this table holds only the in-frame rearrangements with V and J called that TCRdb kept. Clones are partly lost; checked studies trace under half to an unresolved V gene and leave the rest unexplained. V and J calls and clone size are those listed in that table; D and trimming were worked out from the DNA. The table for this sample lists about 130,000 clones; approximately 83% of them were counted only once. About 15% of the sample is in the top ten clones.

The receptor comes from a woman aged 50 to 60 with acute or convalescent COVID-19. Sequencing was performed on peripheral blood.

The DNA is as follows: TGTGCCAGTAGTACTACAGGGGGCGATGGCTACACCTTC. This codes for CASSTTGGDGYTF. The V gene is TRBV19 and the J gene is TRBJ1-2; 9 nucleotides in the junction match TRBD1. The germline V gene (reference sequence) provides CDR1 LNHDA and CDR2 SQIVND. Clipping removes 4 bases from V and 6 bases from J, with 3 as the unmatched junction base count. The CDR3 starts with the cysteine, ends with the phenylalanine, and has 13 residues. The sequence is cut down to CDR3 DNA, 39 bases in frame from base 1.